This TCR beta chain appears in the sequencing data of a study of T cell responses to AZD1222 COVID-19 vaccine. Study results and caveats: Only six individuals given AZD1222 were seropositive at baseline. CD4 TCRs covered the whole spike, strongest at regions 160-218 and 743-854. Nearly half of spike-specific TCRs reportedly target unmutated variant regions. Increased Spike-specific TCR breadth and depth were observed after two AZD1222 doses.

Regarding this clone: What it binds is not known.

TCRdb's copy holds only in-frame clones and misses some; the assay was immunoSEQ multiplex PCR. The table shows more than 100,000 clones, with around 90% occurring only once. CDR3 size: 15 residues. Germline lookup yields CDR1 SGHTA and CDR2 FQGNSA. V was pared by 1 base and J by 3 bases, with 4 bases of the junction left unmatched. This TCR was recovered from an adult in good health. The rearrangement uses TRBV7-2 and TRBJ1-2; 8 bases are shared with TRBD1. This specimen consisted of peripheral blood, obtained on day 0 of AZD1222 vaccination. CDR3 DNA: TGTGCCAGCAGCTTAGTACCAGGGGGCGACTATGGCTACACCTTC. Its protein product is CASSLVPGGDYGYTF.